These 24 T cell receptor beta chains came from one sample sequenced in a study of response to subunit inactivated influenza vaccine (dated by TCRdb to 2016 to 2018). The library was built by means of RT-PCR. The data were produced on an Illumina HiSeq 2500. Through fastp at Q25 and MiXCR, TCRdb rebuilt clones from the public reads, retaining in-frame beta chains. Here each entry gathers all rows of one CDR3 protein and keeps the most common genes and DNA. For this sample there are about 650,000 distinct CDR3 sequences; 15% to 19% appear just once. Around a tenth of the sample is in the top ten clones. The sequenced sample was PBMCs from blood, obtained 11 to 12 days after vaccination. The receptor source for this set is a man aged 50-59 years who received an inactivated influenza vaccine. Donor details come from another sample of the same person, matched by shared clones.

This clonotype has more than one count but fewer than ten. The chain carries TRBV20-1 and TRBJ2-5; no firm D call. The CDR3 is 12 residues long. V was shortened by 3 bases and J by 5 bases, with 10 bases between the two germline ends. Germline CDR1 and CDR2: DFQATT and SNEGSKA (reference sequence). Here the CDR3 reads CSARILGETQYF. The CDR3 nucleotides read TGCAGTGCTAGGATCTTGGGGGAGACCCAGTACTTC.

This rearrangement joins TRBV28 to TRBJ2-7; D unclear. Trimming removed 4 bases at V and 3 bases at J, with 7 bases between. This CDR3 comprises 12 residues. Per germline, CDR1 MDHEN and CDR2 SYDVKM. This CDR3 is CASSYLNYEQYF. The CDR3 nucleotides are TGTGCCAGCAGTTACCTGAACTACGAGCAGTACTTC.

There are a few counts of this clonotype. The chain has TRBV2 and TRBJ2-5, with D perhaps matching TRBD2 (5 bases). V lost 5 bases and J lost 14, with 18 bases in between. Looked up from germline, CDR1 is SNHLY and CDR2 is FYNNEI. This CDR3 comprises 12 residues. CDR3 amino acids: CASSSSNGRGYF. The CDR3 DNA follows: TGTGCCAGCAGTTCATCTAACGGACGGGGATACTTC.

This chain connects TRBV29-1 to TRBJ2-5; 14 bases align to TRBD2. Germline V gives CDR1 SQVTM, CDR2 ANQGSEA. There are 16 residues in the CDR3. V lost 4 bases and J lost 0; bases outside the gene matches: 4. CDR3 loop: CSVGGTSGGHQETQYF. The CDR3 DNA reads as TGCAGCGTTGGGGGGACTAGCGGGGGCCACCAAGAGACCCAGTACTTC.

This clonotype was recorded a few times. The chain couples TRBV30 to TRBJ2-7, with D perhaps matching TRBD2 (5 bases). CDR3 length: 13 amino acids. V lost 0 bases, J lost 7 bases, and 13 bases lay in between. The V gene's germline CDR1 is GTSNPN and CDR2 SVGIG (reference sequence). The DNA for the CDR3 is TGTGCCTGGAGTGTAAGGGTCCGAGGGGAGCAGTACTTC. Translated, it gives CAWSVRVRGEQYF.

The rearrangement joins TRBV6-5 to TRBJ2-3; D unclear. The CDR3 is 16 amino acids. CDR1 and CDR2 (germline): MNHEY, SVGAGI. The V end was cut by 0 bases, the J end by 0 bases, with 10 bases between. CDR3 region: CASSYSILGSTDTQYF. As DNA, the CDR3 is TGTGCCAGCAGTTACTCGATTCTCGGTAGCACAGATACGCAGTATTTT.

The chain links TRBV20-1 to TRBJ2-7; D is undetermined. Germline V lookup: CDR1 DFQATT, CDR2 SNEGSKA (reference sequence). The V end was cut by 2 bases, the J end by 4 bases, with 12 bases between. CDR3 length equals 13 residues. CDR3 DNA: TGCAGTGCTAGAACCCCCGCTGGGTACGAGCAGTACTTC. Translating it yields CSARTPAGYEQYF.

The J gene is TRBJ2-3, the V gene TRBV4-1; 8 bases fit TRBD2. This CDR3 spans 16 amino acids. V dropped 2 bases and J dropped 2; count of bases not matched to a gene: 6. Germline CDR1 reads MGHRA; CDR2 reads YSYEKL. CDR3 amino acids: CASSQLGLVYTDTQYF. CDR3 nucleotides: TGCGCCAGCAGCCAATTGGGACTAGTGTACACAGATACGCAGTATTTT.

The chain is built from TRBV7-2 and TRBJ1-3; D not certain. V gave up 5 bases and J gave up 1 base, with 15 bases separating them. This CDR3 is 16 amino acids long. In germline, CDR1 is SGHTA, CDR2 FQGNSA. As DNA, the CDR3 is TGTGCCAGCAGCCGAGGCTCGGCGGATTCTGGAAACACCATATATTTT. Protein: CASSRGSADSGNTIYF.

The chain combines TRBV6-5 with TRBJ2-1, with unresolved D. The ends were cut back, 0 bases at V and 7 bases at J, with 10 bases in the middle. The CDR3 runs to 14 residues. Per the germline V gene, CDR1 is MNHEY and CDR2 is SVGAGI. CDR3 region: CASSYSESANEQFF. The CDR3 DNA sequence: TGTGCCAGCAGTTACTCGGAGTCCGCAAATGAGCAGTTCTTC.

The genes are TRBV9 and TRBJ1-2, with 11 bases matching TRBD1. After removal of 0 bases from V and 3 bases from J, the junction contained 7 bases not matched to a gene. The CDR3 loop spans 17 amino acids. Germline CDR1 SGDLS, CDR2 YYNGEE. The CDR3 DNA reads TGTGCCAGCAGCGTAGCGGACAGGGGGCGTTCGTACTATGGCTACACCTTC. Translation gives CASSVADRGRSYYGYTF.

This clonotype was seen a few times. The rearrangement links TRBV7-9 to TRBJ2-3; the D gene is possibly TRBD1 (6 bases). This CDR3 has 17 amino acids. Trimming shortened V by 6 bases and J by 2 bases, and 21 bases separated the two germline ends. Per the germline V gene, CDR1 is SEHNR and CDR2 is FQNEAQ (reference sequence). The CDR3 region is CASSPLLGQFLTDTQYF. CDR3 coding DNA: TGTGCCAGCAGTCCGCTTCTAGGACAGTTTCTCACAGATACGCAGTATTTT.

This clonotype was counted between two and nine times. This chain links TRBV20-1 with TRBJ2-7, with 14 bases identical to TRBD2. Germline V gives CDR1 DFQATT, CDR2 SNEGSKA (reference sequence). This CDR3 comprises 19 residues. V gave up 1 base and J gave up 2 bases; unmatched junction bases: 13. The CDR3 bases are TGCAGTGCTAGAGGCCTAGGGACTAGCGGGAGTTTGAATCCCTACGAGCAGTACTTC. Amino acid sequence: CSARGLGTSGSLNPYEQYF.

The CDR3 DNA reads as TGCAGCGCCGGAAGACAGGGGGCTTTCCCTGAAGCTTTCTTT. It yields the protein CSAGRQGAFPEAFF. The genes are TRBV29-1 and TRBJ1-1; TRBD1 agrees at 10 bases. This CDR3 has 14 residues. V was pared by 7 bases and J by 6 bases, with 11 bases of the junction left unmatched. Germline values: CDR1 SQVTM, CDR2 ANQGSEA.

This clonotype has just a few counts. This chain connects TRBV5-1 to TRBJ2-2; a weak D match, TRBD1 (5 bases). Trimming shortened V by 4 bases and J by 2 bases, and 9 bases separated the two germline ends. Germline CDR1 SGHRS, CDR2 YFSETQ. The CDR3 contains 14 residues. The CDR3 spells CASSRTYNTGELFF. DNA of the CDR3: TGCGCCAGCAGCCGGACATATAACACCGGGGAGCTGTTTTTT.

J is TRBJ2-5 and V is TRBV20-1; 7 bases are a match to TRBD1. Germline V gene sequence: CDR1 DFQATT, CDR2 SNEGSKA (reference sequence). V lost 3 bases, J lost 2 bases, and 9 bases stayed unmatched. The CDR3 consists of 15 residues. The CDR3 here is CSARRWGQFQETQYF. The CDR3, as DNA: TGCAGTGCTAGGAGATGGGGACAGTTTCAAGAGACCCAGTACTTC.

The chain carries TRBV20-1 and TRBJ1-6; no firm D call. This CDR3 is 11 amino acids long. Germline lookup yields CDR1 DFQATT and CDR2 SNEGSKA (reference sequence). The V and J ends lost 5 bases and 13 bases respectively, with 12 bases between them. The CDR3 sequence is CSAPTAAPLHF. The CDR3, as DNA: TGCAGTGCTCCCACCGCTGCTCCCCTCCACTTT.

The chain combines TRBV27 with TRBJ2-4, with TRBD1 matching 7 bases. Germline V gives CDR1 MNHEY, CDR2 SMNVEV (reference sequence). The ends lost 2 bases at V and 8 bases at J; junction bases unmatched: 12. This CDR3 comprises 16 residues. The CDR3 DNA is TGTGCCAGCAGTTTACTCGTTCCGGGACAGTCGGACATTCAGTACTTC. Translated, it gives CASSLLVPGQSDIQYF.

This clonotype turned up a few times. CDR3: CASSHPGGWQFF. CDR3 coding DNA: TGCGCCAGCAGTCACCCCGGAGGGTGGCAGTTCTTC. The chain joins TRBV23-1 to TRBJ2-1; possible D gene TRBD2, 6 bases. TRBV23-1 is an ORF, and what it does is uncertain. Trimming shortened V by 3 bases and J by 12 bases, and 12 bases separated the two germline ends. The CDR3 has 12 amino acids.

V gene TRBV5-1 combines with J gene TRBJ2-3, with D perhaps TRBD1 (6 bases). The CDR3 covers 15 residues. The germline V gene encodes CDR1 SGHRS and CDR2 YFSETQ. Trimming took 2 bases from V and 3 from J, leaving 13 bases between them. This CDR3 is CASSFSGAGTDTQYF. The DNA of the CDR3 is TGCGCCAGCAGCTTCTCAGGGGCAGGGACAGATACGCAGTATTTT.

This clonotype was found many times. The chain employs TRBV20-1 and TRBJ1-1, with D perhaps TRBD1 (5 bases). V was clipped by 0 bases and J by 1 base, with 12 bases between them. This CDR3 has 15 amino acids. Per germline, CDR1 DFQATT and CDR2 SNEGSKA (reference sequence). This CDR3 is CSARDPGGSNTEAFF. CDR3 sequence (DNA): TGCAGTGCTAGAGACCCGGGGGGGTCGAACACTGAAGCTTTCTTT.

V usage is TRBV7-3 and J usage is TRBJ2-1; 15 bases match TRBD2. Germline values: CDR1 SGHTA, CDR2 FQGTGA. Unmatched junction bases numbered 8, after V lost 5 bases and J lost 9 bases. This CDR3 spans 16 amino acids. CDR3 protein: CASSPHGLAGGAEQFF. As DNA, the CDR3 is TGTGCCAGCAGCCCCCACGGACTAGCGGGAGGGGCTGAGCAGTTCTTC.

The rearrangement links TRBV10-3 to TRBJ2-6, with D perhaps TRBD1 or TRBD2 (5 bases each). Trimming removed 3 bases from V and 4 bases from J, with 16 bases in between. This CDR3 is 17 amino acids long. CDR1 and CDR2 (germline): ENHRY, SYGVKD. For the CDR3, the DNA is TGTGCCATCAGTGATCCGGGACCTCTTGCAGGGGCCAACGTCCTGACTTTC. This encodes CAISDPGPLAGANVLTF.

This chain's CDR3 is CSAGEATATYGYTF. The CDR3 nucleotides are TGCAGCGCGGGGGAGGCCACGGCCACCTATGGCTACACCTTC. The chain employs TRBV29-1 and TRBJ1-2; D might be TRBD1 (5 bases). The CDR3 loop spans 14 amino acids. Trimming took 7 bases from V and 4 from J, leaving 19 bases between them. Germline loops: CDR1 SQVTM, CDR2 ANQGSEA.